The rows below give T cell receptor beta chains drawn from one sample of a study of technical replicates of blood from several donors. Clones were sequenced by immunoSEQ multiplex PCR, and TCRdb holds only the in-frame ones, with some missing. Among about 70,000 clones listed, about 94% were seen once. Sequenced input: T cells isolated from PBMCs. Receptors were obtained from a human donor in good health. The CDR3 runs from the conserved cysteine through the conserved F or W. The D gene is left open where the match is weak. Clone size is shown for a subset of rows, as once, few, many or a class of expanded clone.

abundance: NA
v_gene: TRBV7-9
d_gene: TRBD1
j_gene: TRBJ1-4
CDR3aa: CASSLSGQGFEKLFF
CDR3nt: TGTGCCAGCAGCTTATCGGGACAGGGGTTCGAAAAACTGTTTTTT

abundance: NA
v_gene: TRBV27
d_gene: NA
j_gene: TRBJ1-5
CDR3aa: CASGWESNQPQHF
CDR3nt: TGTGCCAGCGGGTGGGAGAGCAATCAGCCCCAGCATTTT

abundance: once
v_gene: TRBV11-3
d_gene: NA
j_gene: TRBJ2-7
CDR3aa: CASSLVSYEQYF
CDR3nt: TGTGCCAGCAGCTTAGTCAGTTACGAGCAGTACTTC

abundance: NA
v_gene: TRBV21-1
d_gene: NA
j_gene: TRBJ2-5
CDR3aa: CASSKGQPANF
CDR3nt: TGTGCCAGCAGCAAGGGACAGCCCGCAAACTTC

abundance: NA
v_gene: TRBV11-3
d_gene: TRBD1
j_gene: TRBJ2-3
CDR3aa: CASSLQGETDTQYF
CDR3nt: TGTGCCAGCAGCTTACAGGGGGAGACAGATACGCAGTATTTT

abundance: NA
v_gene: TRBV5-1
d_gene: NA
j_gene: TRBJ1-1
CDR3aa: CASSLMDTGMNTEAFF
CDR3nt: TGCGCCAGCAGCTTGATGGATACAGGGATGAACACTGAAGCTTTCTTT

abundance: NA
v_gene: TRBV6-1
d_gene: NA
j_gene: TRBJ2-7
CDR3aa: CASSEGLAWYEQYF
CDR3nt: TGTGCCAGCAGTGAAGGTCTAGCTTGGTACGAGCAGTACTTC

abundance: NA
v_gene: TRBV29-1
d_gene: TRBD2
j_gene: TRBJ2-2
CDR3aa: CSVTSGTDTGELFF
CDR3nt: TGCAGCGTGACTAGCGGGACGGACACCGGGGAGCTGTTTTTT

abundance: NA
v_gene: TRBV30
d_gene: TRBD2
j_gene: TRBJ2-1
CDR3aa: CACRRLAGGPWSGEQFF
CDR3nt: TGTGCCTGCCGGCGACTAGCGGGAGGGCCCTGGAGTGGCGAGCAGTTCTTC

abundance: NA
v_gene: TRBV7-9
d_gene: NA
j_gene: TRBJ2-7
CDR3aa: CASSFNSYEQYF
CDR3nt: TGTGCCAGCAGCTTTAACTCGTACGAGCAGTACTTC

abundance: NA
v_gene: TRBV20-1
d_gene: NA
j_gene: TRBJ1-2
CDR3aa: CSATNREGYTF
CDR3nt: TGCAGTGCAACTAACAGGGAGGGCTACACCTTC

abundance: NA
v_gene: TRBV5-1
d_gene: NA
j_gene: TRBJ2-7
CDR3aa: CASSLDGGSYEQYF
CDR3nt: TGCGCCAGCAGCTTGGACGGAGGATCCTACGAGCAGTACTTC

abundance: NA
v_gene: TRBV11-2
d_gene: TRBD2
j_gene: TRBJ2-7
CDR3aa: CASSLDHFQREVEQYF
CDR3nt: TGTGCCAGCAGCTTAGATCATTTCCAGCGGGAGGTCGAGCAGTACTTC

abundance: NA
v_gene: TRBV5-1
d_gene: NA
j_gene: TRBJ2-3
CDR3aa: CASSRLLEHLSTDTQYF
CDR3nt: TGCGCCAGCAGCCGCCTACTAGAACACCTATCAACAGATACGCAGTATTTT

abundance: once
v_gene: TRBV29-1
d_gene: TRBD1
j_gene: TRBJ1-2
CDR3aa: CSVDGTVDGYTF
CDR3nt: TGCAGCGTTGATGGGACAGTTGATGGCTACACCTTC

abundance: NA
v_gene: TRBV18
d_gene: NA
j_gene: TRBJ2-7
CDR3aa: CASSSDSYEQYF
CDR3nt: TGTGCCAGCTCCTCAGATTCCTACGAGCAGTACTTC

abundance: NA
v_gene: TRBV6-5
d_gene: NA
j_gene: TRBJ1-5
CDR3aa: CASSFPNQPQHF
CDR3nt: TGTGCCAGCAGTTTCCCTAATCAGCCCCAGCATTTT

abundance: NA
v_gene: TRBV7-3
d_gene: TRBD2
j_gene: TRBJ2-5
CDR3aa: CASSLLPGGEQETQYF
CDR3nt: TGTGCCAGCAGCTTACTCCCGGGAGGGGAACAAGAGACCCAGTACTTC

abundance: NA
v_gene: TRBV4-3
d_gene: NA
j_gene: TRBJ2-5
CDR3aa: CASSQEPGRTQYF
CDR3nt: TGCGCCAGCAGCCAGGAGCCCGGAAGGACCCAGTACTTC

abundance: NA
v_gene: TRBV7-9
d_gene: NA
j_gene: TRBJ2-7
CDR3aa: CASSLGISNLDLPSYEQYF
CDR3nt: TGTGCCAGCAGCTTAGGAATTTCGAATTTGGACTTGCCCTCCTACGAGCAGTACTTC

abundance: NA
v_gene: TRBV14
d_gene: TRBD1
j_gene: TRBJ1-2
CDR3aa: CASSRTGSSYTF
CDR3nt: TGTGCCAGCAGCCGGACAGGGTCTAGCTACACCTTC

abundance: NA
v_gene: TRBV6-5
d_gene: TRBD1
j_gene: TRBJ2-7
CDR3aa: CASSYAGTAYEQYF
CDR3nt: TGTGCCAGCAGTTACGCCGGGACAGCCTACGAGCAGTACTTC